This TCR beta chain is drawn from a study of identifying expanded T cells in peripheral blood. Germline V gene lookup returns CDR1 LNHDA and CDR2 SQIVND (reference sequence). CDR3 length: 13 amino acids. V shed 9 bases, J shed 3 bases, and the junction held 7 bases outside the gene matches. Libraries were prepared by immunoSEQ multiplex PCR; TCRdb keeps only in-frame clonotypes and omits some of them. The sample lists about 84,000 clones; around 88% were seen once. Study-wide results and caveats: Technical replicates showed around 1.3 changed clones; about two weeks approximately 16; four weeks 19.

Of note for this clone: Its antigen is currently unknown.

V and J are TRBV19 and TRBJ1-2, with 7 bases lining up with TRBD1. This sequence originates from a person aged 18-70 years in good health. Specimen: blood. CDR3 residues: CASGTDPYYGYTF. The DNA for the CDR3 is TGTGCCAGCGGGACAGACCCTTACTATGGCTACACCTTC.